This TCR beta chain came from a study of T cells in Graves' hyperthyroidism and ophthalmopathy. Whole-study findings and limits: Most thyroid clonotypes with frequency above 0.001 were detected in blood.

This clonotype has a handful of counts. Its antigen is still unknown. RNA transcripts gave rise to amplified TCR beta CDR3 regions. First-round RT-PCR with HTBI primers amplified the TCR CDR3 region. TCRdb re-called the multiplex PCR reads with MiXCR, one entry per CDR3 protein. The sample gives roughly 800,000 distinct CDR3 sequences, over 35% of which show up once; 7.5% to 9.5% is in the top ten. Germline CDR1 and CDR2: DFQATT and SNEGSKA (reference sequence). Trimming shortened V by 5 bases and J by 0 bases, and 11 bases separated the two germline ends. This CDR3 has 13 residues. Uncontrolled infection, other autoimmune disease, pregnancy or lactation disqualified patients from enrolment. Diagnosis rested on symptoms, serum thyroxine and TRAb, thyroid ultrasound, and orbital computed tomography.

V usage is TRBV20-1 and J usage is TRBJ2-7; D not certain. This sequence originates from a man aged 18 to 29 with Graves' hyperthyroidism. What was sequenced was blood. This CDR3 is CSAWATTSYEQYF. In nucleotides, the CDR3 is TGCAGTGCTTGGGCTACTACCTCCTACGAGCAGTACTTC.